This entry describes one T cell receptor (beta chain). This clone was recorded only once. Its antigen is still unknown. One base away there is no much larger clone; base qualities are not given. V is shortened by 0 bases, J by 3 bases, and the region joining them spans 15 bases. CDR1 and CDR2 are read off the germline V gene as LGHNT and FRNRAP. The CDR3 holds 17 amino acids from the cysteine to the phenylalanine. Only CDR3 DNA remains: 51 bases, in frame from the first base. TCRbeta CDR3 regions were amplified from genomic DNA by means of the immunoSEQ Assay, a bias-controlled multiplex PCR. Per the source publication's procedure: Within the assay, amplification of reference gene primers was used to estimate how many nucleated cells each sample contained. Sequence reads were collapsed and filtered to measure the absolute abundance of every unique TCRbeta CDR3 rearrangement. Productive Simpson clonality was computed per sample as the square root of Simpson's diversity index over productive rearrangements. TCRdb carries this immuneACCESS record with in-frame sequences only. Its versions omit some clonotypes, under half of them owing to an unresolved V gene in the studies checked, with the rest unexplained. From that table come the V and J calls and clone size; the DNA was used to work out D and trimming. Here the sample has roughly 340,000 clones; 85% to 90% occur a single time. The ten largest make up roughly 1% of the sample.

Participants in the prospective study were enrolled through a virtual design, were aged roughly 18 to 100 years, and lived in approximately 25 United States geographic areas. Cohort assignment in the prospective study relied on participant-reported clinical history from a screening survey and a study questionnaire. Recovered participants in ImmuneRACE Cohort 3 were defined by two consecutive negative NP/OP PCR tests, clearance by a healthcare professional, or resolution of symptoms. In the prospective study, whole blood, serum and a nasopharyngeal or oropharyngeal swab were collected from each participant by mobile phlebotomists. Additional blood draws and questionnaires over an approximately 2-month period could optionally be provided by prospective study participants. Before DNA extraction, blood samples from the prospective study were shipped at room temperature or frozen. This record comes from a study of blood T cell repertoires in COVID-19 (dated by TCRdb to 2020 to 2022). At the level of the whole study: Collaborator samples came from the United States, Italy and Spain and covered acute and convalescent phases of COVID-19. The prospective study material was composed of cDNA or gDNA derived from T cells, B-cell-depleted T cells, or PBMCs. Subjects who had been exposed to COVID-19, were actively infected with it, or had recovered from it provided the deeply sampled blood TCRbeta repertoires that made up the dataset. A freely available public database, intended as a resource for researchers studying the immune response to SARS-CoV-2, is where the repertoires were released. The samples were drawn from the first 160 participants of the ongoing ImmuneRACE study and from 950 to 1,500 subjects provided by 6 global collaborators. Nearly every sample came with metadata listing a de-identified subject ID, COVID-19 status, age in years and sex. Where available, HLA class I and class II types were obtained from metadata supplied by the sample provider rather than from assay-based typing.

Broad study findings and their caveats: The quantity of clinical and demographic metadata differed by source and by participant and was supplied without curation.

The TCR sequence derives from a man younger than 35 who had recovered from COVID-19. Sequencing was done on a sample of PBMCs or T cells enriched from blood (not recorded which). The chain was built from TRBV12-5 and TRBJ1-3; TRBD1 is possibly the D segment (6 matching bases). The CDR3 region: CASGLVLFRGNGNTIYF. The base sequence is TGTGCTAGTGGTTTGGTACTGTTCAGGGGAAATGGAAACACCATATATTTT.